This is a list of T cell receptor beta chains from one sample in a study of sequential checkpoint blockade in melanoma. TCRdb's copy holds only in-frame clones and misses some; the assay was immunoSEQ multiplex PCR. The sample comprises roughly 20,000 clones, about four fifths of which are singletons, and 36% rests with the top ten. The material was CD8+ T cells sorted from blood (inferred from file names), obtained from a patient given nivolumab and ipilimumab in sequence. The receptors stem from a human donor with melanoma. The CDR3 runs from the conserved cysteine through the conserved F or W. The order of the fields is J gene, V gene, D gene, clone size, CDR3 protein, CDR3 DNA. D genes are given only for firm matches. Expanded clones get a size class; other rows say once, few or many, or leave the size out.

>TRBJ1-6|TRBV7-9|.|.
CASSWTLREGSPLHF
TGTGCCAGCAGCTGGACCCTCAGGGAGGGTTCACCCCTCCACTTT
>TRBJ2-7|TRBV28|TRBD2|.
CASSFESRGTLSSYEQYF
TGTGCCAGCAGTTTCGAGTCGCGGGGGACCCTGAGCTCCTACGAGCAGTACTTC
>TRBJ2-7|TRBV19|.|.
CASSATQKGGLEQYF
TGTGCCAGTAGTGCCACCCAAAAGGGGGGGCTCGAGCAGTACTTC
>TRBJ2-3|TRBV5-8|.|.
CASSLVGAGPDTQYF
TGTGCCAGCAGCTTGGTCGGGGCGGGGCCTGATACGCAGTATTTT
>TRBJ2-1|TRBV25-1|.|.
CASSEWSLAYGGQFF
TGTGCCAGCAGTGAATGGAGTCTAGCTTACGGTGGGCAGTTCTTC
>TRBJ2-1|TRBV27|.|.
CASRGRQGGSDNEQFF
TGTGCCAGCAGAGGGCGTCAGGGGGGCTCGGACAATGAGCAGTTCTTC
>TRBJ1-1|TRBV2|TRBD1|.
CASTTRGPAVNTEAFF
TGTGCCAGCACGACCAGGGGGCCGGCGGTGAACACTGAAGCTTTCTTT
>TRBJ2-7|TRBV6-1|.|once
CASSEVTRLSYEQYF
TGTGCCAGCAGTGAAGTTACTCGATTATCCTACGAGCAGTACTTC
>TRBJ2-3|TRBV6-6|TRBD2|.
CASTPGLAGGSDTQYF
TGTGCCAGCACCCCGGGACTAGCGGGAGGATCGGATACGCAGTATTTT
>TRBJ2-1|TRBV7-9|TRBD2|.
CASSALRTSGSNEQFF
TGTGCCAGCAGCGCCCTCCGGACTAGCGGGTCTAATGAGCAGTTCTTC
>TRBJ1-1|TRBV5-4|.|.
CASSLARGSGTEAFF
TGTGCCAGCAGCTTGGCCCGGGGATCCGGCACTGAAGCTTTCTTT
>TRBJ1-1|TRBV11-2|.|.
CASSSRERAEITEAFF
TGTGCCAGCAGCTCCCGCGAGAGGGCGGAGATCACTGAAGCTTTCTTT
>TRBJ2-5|TRBV5-5|.|.
CASSGTLETQYF
TGTGCCAGCAGCGGGACTCTAGAGACCCAGTACTTC
>TRBJ2-7|TRBV5-1|.|.
CASSSGQGPYEQYF
TGCGCCAGCAGCTCGGGCCAGGGGCCCTACGAGCAGTACTTC
>TRBJ1-3|TRBV27|.|.
CASSPSPRQDSGNTIYF
TGTGCCAGCAGTCCTTCTCCGAGACAGGACTCTGGAAACACCATATATTTT
>TRBJ2-3|TRBV27|.|.
CASSLSIQGPSTDTQYF
TGTGCCAGCAGTTTATCGATACAGGGCCCTAGCACAGATACGCAGTATTTT
>TRBJ1-1|TRBV6-5|TRBD1|.
CASSSRGATEAFF
TGTGCCAGCAGTTCCAGGGGGGCCACTGAAGCTTTCTTT
>TRBJ2-7|TRBV28|.|.
CASSPPDRDNEQYF
TGTGCCAGCAGTCCTCCCGACAGAGATAACGAGCAGTACTTC
>TRBJ2-1|TRBV9|TRBD2|.
CASSVGLAGESEQFF
TGTGCCAGCAGCGTAGGGTTAGCGGGAGAGAGTGAGCAGTTCTTC
>TRBJ1-2|TRBV6-5|TRBD1|.
CASSYSTGGAGGYTF
TGTGCCAGCAGTTATTCCACAGGGGGCGCGGGTGGCTACACCTTC
>TRBJ2-1|TRBV7-8|.|few
CASSLGGDWTYNEQFF
TGTGCCAGCAGCTTAGGGGGGGACTGGACCTACAATGAGCAGTTCTTC
>TRBJ1-5|TRBV5-1|.|.
CASSLEGSSNQPQHF
TGCGCCAGCAGCTTGGAAGGGAGTAGCAATCAGCCCCAGCATTTT
>TRBJ2-1|TRBV2|.|.
CASSEGAYNEQFF
TGTGCCAGCAGTGAAGGAGCCTACAATGAGCAGTTCTTC
>TRBJ2-3|TRBV29-1|TRBD2|few
CSVLGTSDSDTDTQYF
TGCAGCGTTTTAGGGACTAGCGATTCTGACACAGATACGCAGTATTTT
>TRBJ1-5|TRBV2|TRBD1|.
CASRPGQVNQPQHF
TGTGCCAGCAGACCGGGACAGGTGAATCAGCCCCAGCATTTT
>TRBJ2-7|TRBV28|TRBD2|.
CASSRTSGSYEQYF
TGTGCCAGCAGTCGGACTAGCGGATCCTACGAGCAGTACTTC
>TRBJ1-1|TRBV6-5|TRBD1|.
CASSKQGSTEAFF
TGTGCCAGCAGCAAACAGGGGAGCACTGAAGCTTTCTTT
>TRBJ1-1|TRBV21-1|.|.
CASIDPGAWARHSEAFF
TGTGCCAGTATCGACCCGGGAGCATGGGCACGACACTCTGAAGCTTTCTTT
>TRBJ2-7|TRBV7-9|.|.
CASSSIRDTRSYEQYF
TGTGCCAGCAGCTCGATAAGGGACACTCGGTCCTACGAGCAGTACTTC
>TRBJ2-3|TRBV30|TRBD1|.
CAWSVGRGPTDTQYF
TGTGCCTGGAGTGTCGGCAGGGGGCCGACAGATACGCAGTATTTT
>TRBJ2-1|TRBV29-1|TRBD2|.
CSVGGLGSYNEQFF
TGCAGCGTTGGGGGACTAGGCTCCTACAATGAGCAGTTCTTC
>TRBJ2-3|TRBV15|TRBD2|.
CATSRSRTSGTSTDTQYF
TGTGCCACCAGCAGAAGTAGGACTAGCGGGACGAGCACAGATACGCAGTATTTT
>TRBJ2-3|TRBV9|.|.
CASSVDSLDTQYF
TGTGCCAGCAGCGTAGACAGTTTAGATACGCAGTATTTT
>TRBJ1-6|TRBV9|TRBD1|.
CASSAGQGISYNSPLHF
TGTGCCAGCAGCGCGGGACAGGGGATCTCCTATAATTCACCCCTCCACTTT
>TRBJ1-3|TRBV13|.|once
CASSWDGQASGNTIYF
TGTGCCAGCAGCTGGGATGGACAAGCCTCTGGAAACACCATATATTTT
>TRBJ1-1|TRBV27|.|.
CASSLPDRNTEAFF
TGTGCCAGCAGTTTACCCGACAGGAACACTGAAGCTTTCTTT
>TRBJ1-5|TRBV9|TRBD1|.
CASSSRTGNQPQHF
TGTGCCAGCAGCTCCCGGACAGGGAATCAGCCCCAGCATTTT
>TRBJ1-5|TRBV7-9|.|.
CASSLASGGNQPQHF
TGTGCCAGCAGCTTAGCGTCGGGGGGCAATCAGCCCCAGCATTTT
>TRBJ1-3|TRBV5-5|.|.
CASSLGGGSGNTIYF
TGTGCCAGCAGCTTGGGGGGCGGCTCTGGAAACACCATATATTTT
>TRBJ1-4|TRBV18|.|.
CASSPQDRLSDEKLFF
TGTGCCAGCTCACCCCAGGACAGACTTTCAGATGAAAAACTGTTTTTT
>TRBJ2-6|TRBV9|.|.
CASSVGGGGGANVLTF
TGTGCCAGCAGCGTAGGGGGAGGAGGTGGGGCCAACGTCCTGACTTTC
>TRBJ2-1|TRBV19|.|.
CASSITSQGYNEQFF
TGTGCCAGTAGTATAACATCACAGGGCTACAATGAGCAGTTCTTC
>TRBJ1-5|TRBV9|.|.
CASSVGAGGNQPQHF
TGTGCCAGCAGCGTAGGAGCGGGTGGGAATCAGCCCCAGCATTTT
>TRBJ1-2|TRBV7-9|.|.
CASSLGGLYGYTF
TGTGCCAGCAGCTTAGGAGGGCTGTATGGCTACACCTTC
>TRBJ2-7|TRBV28|.|.
CASSFPAHSYEQYF
TGTGCCAGCAGTTTTCCTGCGCACTCCTACGAGCAGTACTTC